This T cell receptor beta chain was sequenced in a study of blood T cells in healthy people across ages. Study summary: There was about one barcoded beta molecule captured by template switching per two T cells.

Findings of the study overall: There were more naive CD4+ cells and higher diversity in long-lived donors than in aged donors. Estimates of total diversity, which came from one million sequenced T cells, were considered to be underestimates.

For the second PCR, which ran for roughly 7 to 11 cycles, a sample-barcoded 5' primer and a J-beta primer mix were used. Tags on each cDNA molecule came from a template-switch adaptor with 12 random nucleotides. TCRdb independently ran MiXCR on the 5' RACE reads; one entry per CDR3 protein. The table lists about 1.6 million distinct CDR3 sequences, 30% to 40% of them singletons, with around 11% in the top ten. This clonotype was seen repeatedly, ten times or more. Its specificity is not known. One junction end disagrees with the germline gene, perhaps due to a read error. The clonotype comes from a woman aged 25 to 39 in good health. Sequenced sample: blood.

The CDR3 sequence: CASSVEGYGYTF. The CDR3 coding sequence is TGCGCCAGCAGCGTAGAAGGGTATGGCTACACCTTC. The gene calls are TRBV9 and TRBJ1-2; D uncertain. The CDR3 has 12 residues. Germline V gives CDR1 SGDLS, CDR2 YYNGEE.